This TCR beta chain came from a study of blood T cells in healthy people across ages. The study's findings and limits: Across the age range, TCR beta diversity per million T cells fell in a roughly linear way. Nothing was known about donor CMV status, and this possibly confounded expanded clonotype changes.

For the second PCR, which ran for about 7 to 11 cycles, a sample-barcoded 5' primer and a J-beta primer mix were used. Each cDNA molecule was tagged by a template-switch adaptor that had 12 random nucleotides. TCRdb re-analysed the 5' RACE reads in MiXCR, keeping a single row per CDR3 protein. The sample consists of approximately 730,000 distinct CDR3 sequences, 53% of them appearing once. The study recruited healthy Caucasian donors from Russia who were aged about 6 to 100. In germline, CDR1 is MDHEN, CDR2 SYDVKM. CDR3 size: 13 residues. Trimming cost V 5 bases and J 6 bases, with 13 bases left between them. A word on this clonotype: As yet, its antigen is unknown.

The chain has TRBV28 and TRBJ1-2, with D perhaps TRBD1 (5 bases). Sequencing was performed on blood. The origin of this receptor is a man older than 75 in good health. CDR3 residues: CASSLSGFNGYTF. As DNA, the CDR3 is TGTGCCAGCAGTCTCTCAGGGTTCAATGGCTACACCTTC.